The 30 T cell receptor beta chains below come from one sample, sequenced in a study of blood T cell repertoires in COVID-19. TCRdb's copy holds only in-frame clones and misses some; the assay was immunoSEQ multiplex PCR. Of about 280,000 clones in the sample, about 82% were seen once. Sequencing was done on a sample of peripheral blood. These TCRs come from a man between 50 and 59 years old with active or convalescent COVID-19.

The chain uses TRBV19 and TRBJ1-5; D not certain. The V and J ends lost 3 bases and 1 base respectively, with 7 bases between them. Germline-derived CDR1 and CDR2 are LNHDA and SQIVND (reference sequence). This CDR3 spans 14 amino acids. The CDR3 DNA sequence: TGTGCCAGTAGTATCTCACGGAGCAATCAGCCCCAGCATTTT. Translated, it gives CASSISRSNQPQHF.

The chain has TRBV5-8 and TRBJ2-1; D unresolved. Germline loops: CDR1 SGHTS, CDR2 YDEGEE. Trimming left V 1 base short and J 12 bases short, with 11 bases between. This CDR3 comprises 12 residues. CDR3 sequence (DNA): TGTGCCAGCAGCTTGCAGATATTGGTGCAGTTCTTC. It specifies CASSLQILVQFF.

V usage is TRBV5-1 and J usage is TRBJ2-2, with D uncertain. This CDR3 is 18 amino acids long. Germline CDR1 is SGHRS and CDR2 is YFSETQ. The V gene lost 0 bases and the J gene lost 6 bases, with 21 bases spanning the gap. The CDR3 protein is CASSLATSGPRASGELFF. DNA for the CDR3: TGCGCCAGCAGCTTGGCCACCTCCGGCCCTAGAGCCTCCGGGGAGCTGTTTTTT.

This clone was counted a few times. The J gene is TRBJ1-4, the V gene TRBV3-1 (or the pseudogene TRBV3-2); D is possibly TRBD1 (6 bases). The V end lost 5 bases, the J end lost 7 bases, and 14 bases lay between the germline ends. Germline CDR1 reads LGHDT; CDR2 reads YNNKEL (reference sequence). This CDR3 has 14 amino acids. The CDR3 here is CASSNGGLGEKLFF. The CDR3 DNA reads TGTGCCAGCAGCAATGGGGGCTTGGGTGAAAAACTGTTTTTT.

As DNA, the CDR3 is TGTGCCAGCAGCGGCGGACAGATATATTCACCCCTCCACTTT. It is translated as CASSGGQIYSPLHF. The gene calls are TRBV5-6 and TRBJ1-6; possible D gene TRBD1, 6 bases. From germline, CDR1 is SGHDT and CDR2 YYEEEE. Trimming pared 4 bases from V and 8 bases from J, leaving 13 bases between. This CDR3 is built from 14 residues.

CDR3 protein: CASSLVAGVTNEQFF. For the CDR3, the DNA is TGTGCCAGCAGCTTAGTAGCGGGAGTTACAAATGAGCAGTTCTTC. J is TRBJ2-1 and V is TRBV7-2, with TRBD2 matching over 9 bases. Germline CDR1 is SGHTA and CDR2 is FQGNSA. The J segment lost 7 bases and the V segment lost 1 base, leaving 5 bases of the junction unmatched. There are 15 residues in the CDR3.

The chain links TRBV28 to TRBJ2-7, with a possible D match to TRBD2 (6 bases). CDR1 and CDR2 from the germline V gene are MDHEN and SYDVKM. This CDR3 has 16 amino acids. Trimming stripped 7 bases from V and 2 bases from J, with 21 bases between. CDR3 amino acids: CASNDSDGTLAYEQYF. As DNA, the CDR3 is TGTGCCAGCAACGACTCTGATGGGACTTTAGCCTACGAGCAGTACTTC.

This clone appeared once. V gene TRBV29-1 combines with J gene TRBJ1-5, with TRBD1 matching over 9 bases. The CDR3 sequence is 14 residues long. Germline V gene lookup returns CDR1 SQVTM and CDR2 ANQGSEA. Trimming cost V 6 bases and J 5 bases; bases outside gene matches: 8. The CDR3 bases are TGCAGCGTCACCCCGGGACAGGGAGATCAGCCCCAGCATTTT. This encodes CSVTPGQGDQPQHF.

The chain carries TRBV5-6 and TRBJ1-2; 10 positions agree with TRBD1. Germline CDR1 and CDR2: SGHDT and YYEEEE. After removal of 5 bases from V and 1 base from J, the junction contained 5 bases not matched to a gene. The CDR3 has 15 residues. CDR3 DNA: TGTGCCAGCAGGCCGGGGACAGGGGTTAACTATGGCTACACCTTC. Translated, it gives CASRPGTGVNYGYTF.

The rearrangement uses TRBV29-1 and TRBJ1-1; possibly TRBD1 for D (5 bases). CDR1 and CDR2 from the germline V gene are SQVTM and ANQGSEA. With 4 bases removed from V and 8 bases from J, the gap between germline ends came to 11 bases. The CDR3 sequence is 11 residues long. The CDR3 sequence is CSVADAGEAFF. The CDR3, as DNA: TGCAGCGTTGCGGATGCAGGGGAAGCTTTCTTT.

The chain links TRBV6-5 to TRBJ1-4; a weak D match, TRBD1 (6 bases). The V gene lost 3 bases and the J gene lost 1 base, with 9 bases spanning the gap. The V gene's germline CDR1 is MNHEY and CDR2 SVGAGI. The CDR3 covers 15 residues. CDR3 sequence: CASSYGGQTNEKLFF. The CDR3 coding sequence is TGTGCCAGCAGTTATGGGGGACAAACTAATGAAAAACTGTTTTTT.

The chain is built from TRBV27 and TRBJ2-1; the D gene is possibly TRBD2 (6 bases). Looked up from germline, CDR1 is MNHEY and CDR2 is SMNVEV (reference sequence). This CDR3 has 16 amino acids. V shed 1 base and J shed 7 bases, with 17 bases lying between them. The CDR3 reads CASSLYSGGPSNEQFF. Written as DNA, the CDR3 is TGTGCCAGCAGTTTATATTCCGGGGGTCCTTCTAATGAGCAGTTCTTC.

The gene calls are TRBV2 and TRBJ1-1; 9 bases match TRBD1. Per germline, CDR1 SNHLY and CDR2 FYNNEI. The CDR3 runs to 17 residues. The J segment lost 0 bases and the V segment lost 5 bases, leaving 10 bases of the junction unmatched. CDR3 sequence: CASSPYRGLIMNTEAFF. Here the CDR3 DNA reads TGTGCCAGCAGTCCCTACAGGGGGCTGATCATGAACACTGAAGCTTTCTTT.

This clone was seen only a few times. This chain connects TRBV5-1 to TRBJ1-2; D gene unclear. The CDR3 runs 14 residues. Germline V lookup: CDR1 SGHRS, CDR2 YFSETQ. V dropped 0 bases and J dropped 6 bases, with 12 bases sitting between them. The CDR3 loop is CASSLEALGDGYTF. The CDR3 DNA reads as TGCGCCAGCAGCTTGGAAGCCCTCGGGGATGGCTACACCTTC.

The chain carries TRBV5-6 and TRBJ1-2, with D perhaps TRBD1 (6 bases). The germline CDR1 and CDR2 sequences are SGHDT and YYEEEE. Trimming pared 0 bases from V and 5 bases from J, leaving 14 bases between. The CDR3 spans 15 residues. The CDR3 region has the DNA TGTGCCAGCAGCTTGGACAGGGAATTCTGGTATGGCTACACCTTC. Translation gives CASSLDREFWYGYTF.

This sequence joins TRBV5-1 and TRBJ2-7, with 9 positions matching TRBD2. Looked up from germline, CDR1 is SGHRS and CDR2 is YFSETQ. J lost 4 bases, V lost 4 bases, and 6 bases had no gene match. The CDR3 totals 14 residues. The CDR3 DNA sequence: TGCGCCAGCAGCCCCGGGACTAGCCCTTACGAGCAGTACTTC. Amino acid sequence: CASSPGTSPYEQYF.

CDR3 region: CASSLQGGGYGYTF. CDR3 bases: TGTGCCAGCAGCTTACAGGGGGGAGGATATGGCTACACCTTC. The chain employs TRBV7-9 and TRBJ1-2; 7 bases match TRBD1. The germline CDR1 and CDR2 sequences are SEHNR and FQNEAQ (reference sequence). V shed 2 bases and J 5 bases; nucleotides not matched to a gene: 5. The CDR3 loop spans 14 amino acids. The full variable domain, rest sourced from reference TRBV7-9 and TRBJ1-2, is DTGVSQNPRHKITKRGQNVTFRCDPISEHNRLYWYRQTLGQGPEFLTYFQNEAQLEKSRLLSDRFSAERPKGSFSTLEIQRTEQGDSAMYLCASSLQGGGYGYTFGSGTRLTVV.

The DNA for the CDR3 is TGCGCCAGCAGCGTGGGACGCGGGAGCACAGATACGCAGTATTTT. Translating gives CASSVGRGSTDTQYF. The gene calls are TRBV5-1 and TRBJ2-3; D may correspond to TRBD1 or TRBD2 (5 bases each). Between the trimmed V and J ends, which lost 4 bases and 0 bases, there was a span of 12 bases. Germline CDR1 reads SGHRS; CDR2 reads YFSETQ. This CDR3 is built from 15 residues.

This clone was detected a few times. The rearrangement joins TRBV6-5 to TRBJ1-4; 7 positions agree with TRBD1. The germline V gene encodes CDR1 MNHEY and CDR2 SVGAGI. Losses at the gene ends were 4 bases for V and 7 bases for J; bases not matched to a gene: 9. The CDR3 has 15 residues. The CDR3 is CASSSSGGRSEKLFF. The CDR3 DNA follows: TGTGCCAGCAGTTCATCAGGGGGTAGGAGTGAAAAACTGTTTTTT.

This clone has a single count. This chain joins TRBV7-6 and TRBJ2-1; 10 nucleotides align to TRBD2. The CDR3 extends over 16 amino acids. V shed 5 bases and J 4 bases; nucleotides not matched to a gene: 8. CDR1 and CDR2 (germline): SGHVS, FNYEAQ. CDR3 loop: CASSEDIAGGYNEQFF. CDR3 bases: TGTGCCAGCAGCGAAGATATAGCGGGAGGATACAATGAGCAGTTCTTC.

V and J are TRBV10-3 and TRBJ2-7, with a weak D call TRBD2 (5 bases). The V and J ends lost 9 bases and 3 bases respectively, with 15 bases between them. Germline lookup yields CDR1 ENHRY and CDR2 SYGVKD. This CDR3 has 13 amino acids. The CDR3 sequence is CAIRGITVYEQYF. The CDR3 DNA follows: TGTGCCATACGGGGAATTACAGTCTACGAGCAGTACTTC.

V and J are TRBV7-9 and TRBJ1-3, with 8 bases fitting TRBD1. In germline, CDR1 is SEHNR, CDR2 FQNEAQ (reference sequence). The V segment lost 2 bases and the J segment 3 bases; nucleotides outside the gene matches: 9. The CDR3 loop spans 17 amino acids. Written as DNA, the CDR3 is TGTGCCAGCAGCTTATCCCCAGGGGGCGCGAGTGGAAACACCATATATTTT. This codes for CASSLSPGGASGNTIYF.

Only a few counts were recorded for this clone. The V call is TRBV7-9, the J call TRBJ1-3, with a weak D call TRBD1 (5 bases). Trimming stripped 6 bases from V and 3 bases from J, with 15 bases between. This CDR3 comprises 15 residues. Germline-derived CDR1 and CDR2 are SEHNR and FQNEAQ (reference sequence). CDR3 in amino acids: CASSIGRVYGNTIYF. The CDR3, as DNA: TGTGCCAGCAGTATCGGCAGGGTTTATGGAAACACCATATATTTT.

This clone was picked up one time. V and J are TRBV7-8 and TRBJ1-3, with a possible D match to TRBD1 (6 bases). V was cut by 5 bases and J by 0 bases, with 11 bases left in between. CDR1 is SGHVS, CDR2 FQNEAQ, per germline. CDR3 length equals 15 residues. The CDR3: CASSPQGLSGNTIYF. The CDR3 coding sequence is TGTGCCAGCAGCCCACAGGGCCTCTCTGGAAACACCATATATTTT.

This clone turned up a few times. The CDR3: CASSIDRETEAFF. In nucleotides, the CDR3 is TGTGCCAGTAGTATAGATCGGGAGACTGAAGCTTTCTTT. The V gene is TRBV19, the J gene TRBJ1-1; D gene ambiguous. V lost 0 bases to trimming and J lost 5 bases, with 7 bases between them. The CDR3 contains 13 residues. Germline values: CDR1 LNHDA, CDR2 SQIVND (reference sequence). Together with reference TRBV19 and TRBJ1-1, the CDR3 gives the full variable domain: DGGITQSPKYLFRKEGQNVTLSCEQNLNHDAMYWYRQDPGQGLRLIYYSQIVNDFQKGDIAEGYSVSREKKESFPLTVTSAQKNPTAFYLCASSIDRETEAFFGQGTRLTVV.

This chain links TRBV7-2 with TRBJ1-1, with 7 bases lining up with TRBD1. Germline CDR1 SGHTA, CDR2 FQGNSA. Unmatched junction bases numbered 10, after V lost 6 bases and J lost 0 bases. The CDR3 has 16 residues. This CDR3 is CASSLYQGQLNTEAFF. Here the CDR3 DNA reads TGTGCCAGCAGTTTGTACCAGGGACAGCTGAACACTGAAGCTTTCTTT. Together with reference TRBV7-2 and TRBJ1-1, the CDR3 gives the full variable domain: GAGVSQSPSNKVTEKGKDVELRCDPISGHTALYWYRQSLGQGLEFLIYFQGNSAPDKSGLPSDRFSAERTGGSVSTLTIQRTQQEDSAVYLCASSLYQGQLNTEAFFGQGTRLTVV.

The V gene is TRBV19, the J gene TRBJ1-2; TRBD1 matches at 7 bases. The CDR3 consists of 13 residues. J was trimmed by 8 bases and V by 7 bases; bases with no gene match: 10. Germline CDR1 LNHDA, CDR2 SQIVND (reference sequence). The DNA of the CDR3 is TGTGCCAGTAAGGGCCGGGACAGTAAGGGCTACACCTTC. It specifies CASKGRDSKGYTF.

This clone was counted a few times. Other nucleotide sequences in the sample specify the same CDR3. The V and J genes are TRBV6-5 and TRBJ2-7, with D maybe TRBD2 (5 bases). Germline lookup yields CDR1 MNHEY and CDR2 SVGAGI. V lost 5 bases and J 6 bases, leaving 8 bases between the germline ends. The CDR3 extends over 11 amino acids. The DNA for the CDR3 is TGTGCCAGCAGTCCCGGACTCGAGCAGTACTTC. It encodes CASSPGLEQYF.

V is TRBV3-1 (or the pseudogene TRBV3-2) and J is TRBJ2-3; perhaps TRBD2 as D (5 bases). The CDR3 contains 16 residues. V shed 4 bases and J shed 1 base, with 15 bases lying between them. Germline V gene data show CDR1 as LGHDT and CDR2 as YNNKEL (reference sequence). CDR3 DNA sequence: TGTGCCAGCAGCCCGGAGGTAACGGTTCGCACAGATACGCAGTATTTT. It specifies CASSPEVTVRTDTQYF.

This sequence joins TRBV28 and TRBJ2-7; 12 bases line up with TRBD2. CDR3 size: 14 residues. After removal of 5 bases from V and 4 bases from J, the junction contained 3 bases not matched to a gene. Germline CDR1 MDHEN, CDR2 SYDVKM. The chain's CDR3 is CASSLAGGWYEQYF. In nucleotides, the CDR3 is TGTGCCAGCAGTCTAGCGGGAGGGTGGTACGAGCAGTACTTC.